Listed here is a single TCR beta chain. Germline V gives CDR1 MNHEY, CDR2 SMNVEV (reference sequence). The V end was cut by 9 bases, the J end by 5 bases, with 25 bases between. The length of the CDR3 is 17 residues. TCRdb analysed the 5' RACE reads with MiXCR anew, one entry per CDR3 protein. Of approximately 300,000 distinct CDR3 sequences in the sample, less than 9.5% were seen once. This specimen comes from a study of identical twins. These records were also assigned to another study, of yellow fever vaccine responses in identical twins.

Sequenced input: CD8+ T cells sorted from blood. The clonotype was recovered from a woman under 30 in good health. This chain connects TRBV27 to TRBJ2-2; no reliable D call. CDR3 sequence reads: CASITEMGALRTGELFF. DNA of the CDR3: TGTGCCAGTATTACAGAAATGGGTGCGTTGCGTACCGGGGAGCTGTTTTTT.